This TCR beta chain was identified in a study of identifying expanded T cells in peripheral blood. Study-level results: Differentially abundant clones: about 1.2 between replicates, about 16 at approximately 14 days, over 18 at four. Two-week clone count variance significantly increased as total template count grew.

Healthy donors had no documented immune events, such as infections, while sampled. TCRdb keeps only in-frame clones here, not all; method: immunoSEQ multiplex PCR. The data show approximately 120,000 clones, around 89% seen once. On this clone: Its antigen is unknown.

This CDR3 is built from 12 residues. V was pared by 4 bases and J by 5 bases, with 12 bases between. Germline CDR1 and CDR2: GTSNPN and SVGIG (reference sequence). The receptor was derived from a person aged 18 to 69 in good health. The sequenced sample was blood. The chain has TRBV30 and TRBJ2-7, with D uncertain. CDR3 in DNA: TGTGCCTGGAATAGAGAGTGGGACGAGCAGTACTTC. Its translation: CAWNREWDEQYF.